The rows below give T cell receptor beta chains drawn from one sample of a study of blood T cell repertoires in COVID-19. Data came from immunoSEQ multiplex PCR; TCRdb stores just in-frame clones and leaves some out. Of 250,000 to 350,000 clones in the sample, around 89% were seen once. Specimen: PBMCs or T cells enriched from blood (not recorded which). All receptors derive from a woman under 30 with acute COVID-19. The CDR3 runs from the conserved cysteine through the conserved F or W. Fields, in order: D gene, J gene, V gene, CDR3 protein. The D gene is left open where the match is weak.

>TRBD1|TRBJ1-4|TRBV15
CATSREIGQAGEKLFF
>TRBD2|TRBJ2-1|TRBV5-1
CASSLGSGRNEQFF
>NA|TRBJ1-5|TRBV19
CASDGGGASNQPQHF
>TRBD1|TRBJ2-7|TRBV7-2
CASSLAGTGVVEQYF
>TRBD2|TRBJ2-1|TRBV7-2
CASSPGLAGNNEQFF
>NA|TRBJ1-6|TRBV7-8
CASSLESGDGSPLHF
>NA|TRBJ2-5|TRBV28
CASSLLSGRESYQETQYF
>TRBD2|TRBJ2-1|TRBV4-2
CASSQSGSGSSYNEQFF
>TRBD2|TRBJ2-1|TRBV24-1
CATSGGGTSSYNEQFF
>NA|TRBJ1-4|TRBV18
CASSPQLSEANEKLFF
>NA|TRBJ2-7|TRBV28
CASSLSPGSRSYEQYF
>NA|TRBJ2-3|TRBV6-5
CASSWDPGGTDTQYF
>TRBD1|TRBJ2-5|TRBV10-3
CAISEPPTGVRETQYF
>TRBD1|TRBJ2-2|TRBV11-2
CASSLGAGGTGELFF
>NA|TRBJ2-1|TRBV30
CAWSSNNEQFF
>TRBD1|TRBJ1-1|TRBV28
CASSDYRGTGNTEAFF
>NA|TRBJ2-7|TRBV7-9
CASSVILPGLEQYF
>NA|TRBJ2-2|TRBV5-1
CASKRANTGELFF
>NA|TRBJ2-6|TRBV11-3
CASSLGAGANVLTF
>NA|TRBJ1-1|TRBV18
CASSTGTLDTEAFF
>NA|TRBJ1-1|TRBV6-4
CASSDLGGEAFF
>TRBD2|TRBJ2-1|TRBV19
CASSSWRGSYPNEQFF
>NA|TRBJ2-7|TRBV3-1/TRBV3-2
CASSQSVFGGYEQYF
>NA|TRBJ1-1|TRBV29-1
CSVELRQVNEAFF
>TRBD2|TRBJ2-2|TRBV5-4
CASSLGGQRGTGELFF
>NA|TRBJ1-5|TRBV19
CASSTPGEYVLPQHF
>TRBD2|TRBJ2-5|TRBV5-5
CASSLAPTSGRKETQYF
>NA|TRBJ1-5|TRBV6-6
CASSRADVRTANSNQPQHF
>NA|TRBJ1-4|TRBV18
CASSTGLGWTEGDEKLFF
>NA|TRBJ2-5|TRBV5-1
CASSLGREETQYF
>TRBD1|TRBJ1-4|TRBV2
CASSRTGLKEKLFF
>TRBD1|TRBJ1-5|TRBV7-9
CASSSDRENQPQHF
>NA|TRBJ1-1|TRBV12-3/TRBV12-4
CASSVTAEAFF
>TRBD2|TRBJ2-1|TRBV28
CASNGRRSYNEQFF
>NA|TRBJ1-5|TRBV30
CAWSSQYNQPQHF
>TRBD1|TRBJ2-4|TRBV7-9
CASSLGRAGGKNIQYF
>TRBD2|TRBJ2-1|TRBV6-6
CASSRTGTSIVSGNEQFF
>NA|TRBJ2-5|TRBV3-1/TRBV3-2
CASSQRGPETQYF
>TRBD1|TRBJ1-4|TRBV27
CASSHRTGGYEKLFF
>NA|TRBJ1-5|TRBV28
CASSGGGYNQPQHF
>NA|TRBJ2-4|TRBV5-8
CASYRRLAKNIQYF
>NA|TRBJ2-7|TRBV6-6
CASSYFGGTYEQYF
>NA|TRBJ1-5|TRBV19
CASSIPFGRPTPLSNQPQHF
>TRBD2|TRBJ2-2|TRBV2
CASSDGGGLARTGELFF
>TRBD2|TRBJ2-5|TRBV4-2
CASSPLTGGNQETQYF
>TRBD1|TRBJ2-1|TRBV5-1
CASSSRDRAYNEQFF
>NA|TRBJ2-7|TRBV5-1
CASSLGTPATSYEQYF
>TRBD1|TRBJ1-3|TRBV11-2
CASSFLPGQGGNTIYF
>TRBD2|TRBJ2-1|TRBV4-1
CASSPRITSGSYNEQFF
>TRBD2|TRBJ2-1|TRBV7-6
CASSLEGLAGEEQFF
>TRBD1|TRBJ1-1|TRBV27
CASSSPTGVNTEAFF
>TRBD1|TRBJ2-2|TRBV29-1
CSVEATGTGDVTGELFF
>NA|TRBJ2-5|TRBV19
CASRPTGHETQYF
>TRBD2|TRBJ2-1|TRBV19
CASSGTSGGNEQFF
>NA|TRBJ1-5|TRBV30
CAWSVLREGNQPQHF
>TRBD2|TRBJ2-7|TRBV19
CASSTSRGGAYEQYF
>NA|TRBJ1-2|TRBV2
CASSDLAGMEYGYTF
>TRBD1|TRBJ2-1|TRBV4-3
CASSHGTGVYNEQFF
>NA|TRBJ1-2|TRBV6-6
CASSYYQNPYTF